This T cell receptor beta chain appears in the sequencing data of a study of blood T cell repertoires in COVID-19. Overall study context: Nucleic acid was either cDNA or gDNA, and it came from T cells, B-cell-depleted T cells, or PBMCs.

The length of the CDR3 is 17 residues. The protocol was immunoSEQ multiplex PCR, while the TCRdb copy is restricted to in-frame clones and leaves out a portion. The repertoire includes roughly 120,000 clones, 80% to 85% of them detected once, and 7.9% sits in the top ten. The chain recombines TRBV21-1 with TRBJ2-7; TRBD1 reflects the table's D call only, with no check against the DNA. TRBV21-1 is flagged as a pseudogene. Sequencing used peripheral blood. The receptor was isolated from a man between 65 and 85 years old with acute or convalescent COVID-19. The CDR3 DNA reads as TGTGCCAGCAGCAAACCTCGGGAGGACAGGGACGGCTACGAGCAGTACTTC. It specifies CASSKPREDRDGYEQYF.